One T cell receptor beta chain is described in this entry. In germline, CDR1 is SEHNR, CDR2 FQNEAQ (reference sequence). V dropped 8 bases and J dropped 2; count of bases not matched to a gene: 8. There are 15 residues in the CDR3. This entry is derived from a study of memory CD8 T cells in hepatitis C reinfection. Study background: HCV reinfection meant a positive HCV RNA test after two negative tests at least 60 days apart. Peak reinfection sampling occurred 3 to 8 weeks after detected reinfection.

Indicated time point: peak reinfection, 3 to 8 weeks after reinfection detection. Sorted cells were sequenced directly ex vivo without any in vitro expansion. People who inject drugs from Montreal's HEPCO study were the donors. Total naive CD8 T cells were sorted as viable CD3+ CD8+ CD45RO- cells from two donors. Generated by immunoSEQ multiplex PCR, the TCRdb table keeps only in-frame clones and is missing some. Of 35,000 to 50,000 clones listed, around 87% are singletons. This TCR was sampled from a man younger than 35 with hepatitis C virus infection. The chain couples TRBV7-9 to TRBJ1-4; TRBD1 matches 7 bases. Input material: naive CD8+ T cells sorted from blood. The CDR3 region has the DNA TGTGCCAGCGCCCCGGGACAGCACACTAATGAAAAACTGTTTTTT. As protein: CASAPGQHTNEKLFF.